This TCR beta chain originates from a study of response to subunit inactivated influenza vaccine. Germline-derived CDR1 and CDR2 are MNHEY and SVGEGT. CDR3 length: 16 amino acids. The V gene end was trimmed by 6 bases and the J gene end by 0 bases; junction bases not matched to a gene: 8. MiXCR, applied by TCRdb to the RT-PCR reads, yields one record per CDR3 protein. The top ten hold about 11% of the sample, which has more than 500,000 distinct CDR3 sequences, 10% to 12% seen once. This clonotype was seen a handful of times. These same data were also listed under a study on T cells expressing NK-cell markers. That source reports: Template switching by 5'RACE with UMIs generated the TCR beta cDNA. TCR beta repertoires came from sorted CD3+CD56+NKG2C+, CD3+CD56+NKG2C- and CD3+CD56-NKG2C+ T cells. The eight sequenced donors comprised seven who were HCMV-seropositive and one who was seronegative. Dominant NKG2C+ clonotypes in five or six donors made up roughly 1.0-7.0% of CD8+ T cells.

The specimen comprised PBMCs from blood, sampled on the day of vaccination. The rearrangement joins TRBV6-2 or TRBV6-3 to TRBJ1-3, with 7 positions matching TRBD1. This clonotype was obtained from a man in his fifties or sixties who received an inactivated influenza vaccine. In DNA form, the CDR3 reads TGTGCCAGCAGCTACAGGGGACGCGGCTCTGGAAACACCATATATTTT. Amino acids: CASSYRGRGSGNTIYF.